Presented here are 23 T cell receptor beta chains from one specimen sequenced in a study of shared clonotypes between healthy human individuals (dated by TCRdb to about 2020). The library was generated by the immunoSEQ multiplex PCR assay. This is the immuneACCESS table as TCRdb keeps it, with only in-frame sequences that have V and J called. A part of the clones is gone; compared with another copy, unresolved V genes explain less than half, and the rest is unexplained. In all, the sample holds under 600,000 clones, and around three quarters of those were seen once. The top ten constitute approximately 12% of the sample. The specimen sequenced was PBMCs. These receptors were taken from a woman aged 40 to 50 in good health. Some clones in this sample may be carry-over from other donors' samples.

The chain uses TRBV11-1 and TRBJ2-1, with D perhaps matching TRBD2 (5 bases). The CDR3 extends over 13 amino acids. The germline V gene encodes CDR1 SGHAT and CDR2 FQDESV (reference sequence). V was clipped by 1 base and J by 4 bases, with 5 bases between them. CDR3 loop: CASSLGEYNEQFF. The CDR3 nucleotides are TGTGCCAGCAGCTTAGGGGAGTACAATGAGCAGTTCTTC.

This sequence joins TRBV5-6 and TRBJ2-5, with 12 nucleotides matching TRBD2. From germline, CDR1 is SGHDT and CDR2 YYEEEE. The CDR3 contains 15 residues. V lost 4 bases and J lost 1; bases outside the gene matches: 2. CDR3 loop: CASSAGLAGQETQYF. CDR3 nucleotides: TGTGCCAGCAGCGCGGGACTAGCGGGCCAAGAGACCCAGTACTTC. The whole variable domain, remainder taken from reference TRBV5-6 and TRBJ2-5, is DAGVTQSPTHLIKTRGQQVTLRCSPKSGHDTVSWYQQALGQGPQFIFQYYEEEERQRGNFPDRFSGHQFPNYSSELNVNALLLGDSALYLCASSAGLAGQETQYFGPGTRLLVL.

This clone appeared once. The chain carries TRBV5-4 and TRBJ1-3; D not resolved. The V gene's germline CDR1 is SGHNT and CDR2 YYREEE (reference sequence). CDR3 length equals 13 residues. The germline V and J ends were trimmed by 4 bases and 8 bases, with 13 bases remaining between them. The CDR3 protein is CASSETPRHTIYF. CDR3 in DNA: TGTGCCAGCAGCGAGACGCCAAGGCACACCATATATTTT.

Comment on this clone: Its ends do not fully match the called genes, so a read error is possible. The chain joins TRBV7-7 to TRBJ2-2; D possibly uses TRBD1 or TRBD2 (5 bases each). Per germline, CDR1 SSHAT and CDR2 FNYEAQ (reference sequence). The CDR3 is 18 amino acids. The CDR3 DNA follows: TGTGCTAGCAGCAAACAACTAGGGACCGGGGCGGCCACCGGGGAGCTGTTTTTT. This encodes CASSKQLGTGAATGELFF. The variable domain in full, with the rest retrieved from reference TRBV7-7 and TRBJ2-2, is GAGVSQSPRYKVTKRGQDVTLRCDPISSHATLYWYQQALGQGPEFLTYFNYEAQPDKSGLPSDRFSAERPEGSISTLTIQRTEQRDSAMYRCASSKQLGTGAATGELFFGEGSRLTVL.

The CDR3 nucleotides read TGTGCCAGCAGCCCTAGTAACTCCCCGCGGCACACTGAAGCTTTCTTT. Residues: CASSPSNSPRHTEAFF. V and J are TRBV5-4 and TRBJ1-1; D is undetermined. The CDR3 has 16 amino acids. Germline-derived CDR1 and CDR2 are SGHNT and YYREEE (reference sequence). Trimming shortened V by 4 bases and J by 3 bases, and 19 bases separated the two germline ends.

In its sample, this clone was seen a few times. At one end the junction does not follow the germline gene, possibly because of a read error. The genes are TRBV14 and TRBJ2-5; 8 bases align to TRBD1. The last part of the DNA fits TRBJ2-7 better; the J call may be wrong. Germline assignment: CDR1 SGHDN and CDR2 FVKESK. This CDR3 region has 15 residues. CDR3 sequence (DNA): TGCGCCAGCAGCCAATTGACAGGGGCCTTGTACGAGCAGTACTTC. It is translated as CASSQLTGALYEQYF.

The rearrangement joins TRBV25-1 to TRBJ2-2, with D perhaps matching TRBD1 (7 bases). This CDR3 has 16 amino acids. The germline V gene encodes CDR1 MGHDK and CDR2 SYGVNS. V was shortened by 0 bases and J by 5 bases, with 13 bases between the two germline ends. The CDR3 DNA follows: TGTGCCAGCAGTGAATATGGGGCGGGACAGACCGGGGAGCTGTTTTTT. Amino acids: CASSEYGAGQTGELFF.

The chain links TRBV27 to TRBJ2-5; D is uncertain. The germline gives CDR1 MNHEY, CDR2 SMNVEV (reference sequence). The length of the CDR3 is 14 residues. Trimming shortened V by 7 bases and J by 4 bases, and 16 bases separated the two germline ends. This CDR3 is CASTLKPRGETQYF. In nucleotides, the CDR3 is TGTGCCAGCACTCTAAAACCGCGAGGAGAGACCCAGTACTTC.

This clone was observed at least ten times. The genes are TRBV29-1 and TRBJ1-1, with a tentative D call TRBD1 (6 bases). Germline CDR1 is SQVTM and CDR2 is ANQGSEA. The ends were cut back, 7 bases at V and 1 base at J, with 13 bases in the middle. The CDR3 length is 13 residues. CDR3 residues: CSAAQGTNTEAFF. CDR3 nucleotide sequence: TGCAGCGCTGCACAGGGTACGAACACTGAAGCTTTCTTT.

The gene calls are TRBV7-9 and TRBJ1-2; D gene ambiguous. Trimming took off 5 bases at V and 1 base at J, with 5 bases between the two ends. The V gene's germline CDR1 is SEHNR and CDR2 FQNEAQ (reference sequence). The CDR3 spans 12 residues. The CDR3 sequence: CASSPHNYGYTF. DNA for the CDR3: TGTGCCAGCAGCCCACATAACTATGGCTACACCTTC.

This rearrangement joins TRBV7-2 to TRBJ2-1; no definite D call. V was pared by 5 bases and J by 7 bases, with 12 bases between. CDR3 length: 13 amino acids. CDR1 and CDR2 from the germline V gene are SGHTA and FQGNSA. The CDR3 protein is CASSPGPANEQFF. As DNA, the CDR3 is TGTGCCAGCAGCCCCGGGCCTGCGAATGAGCAGTTCTTC.

This clone showed up just a few times. The rearrangement joins TRBV18 to TRBJ1-1; no clear D gene. The CDR3 runs to 15 residues. Germline V gene data show CDR1 as KGHSH and CDR2 as LQKENI. V gave up 2 bases and J gave up 3 bases, with 13 bases separating them. This CDR3 is CASSPELSGDTEAFF. The CDR3 DNA reads as TGTGCCAGCTCACCAGAGCTAAGTGGGGACACTGAAGCTTTCTTT.

The table lists this clone with a count of one. The chain joins TRBV15 to TRBJ2-7; D may be TRBD1 or TRBD2 (6 bases each). This CDR3 comprises 17 residues. V lost 0 bases and J 0 bases, leaving 15 bases between the germline ends. CDR1 is LNHNV, CDR2 YYDKDF, per germline (reference sequence). The CDR3 loop reads CATSREAGTQNSYEQYF. CDR3 nucleotides: TGTGCCACCAGCAGAGAGGCGGGGACACAAAACTCCTACGAGCAGTACTTC.

This clone appeared many times. This chain links TRBV5-5 with TRBJ2-7; D tentatively reads TRBD1 or TRBD2 (5 bases each). The CDR3 is 15 amino acids. CDR1 SGHKS and CDR2 YYEKEE come from the germline V gene (reference sequence). The V end was cut by 0 bases, the J end by 0 bases, with 10 bases between. The CDR3 region is CASSLAGPLSYEQYF. For the CDR3, the DNA is TGTGCCAGCAGCTTGGCGGGGCCCCTCTCCTACGAGCAGTACTTC.

This clone has more than one count but fewer than ten. This sequence is one base from a far larger clone and is likely a read error. The chain combines TRBV6-1 with TRBJ1-1; TRBD1 might be the D (5 bases). Germline values: CDR1 MNHNS, CDR2 SASEGT. This CDR3 has 14 amino acids. CDR3 residues: CASGEVTGVAEAFF. For the CDR3, the DNA is TGTGCCAGCGGTGAAGTGACGGGGGTAGCTGAAGCTTTCTTT.

This clone was counted between two and nine times. The chain uses TRBV6-1 and TRBJ1-6; D is undetermined. Germline V lookup: CDR1 MNHNS, CDR2 SASEGT. Trimming removed 7 bases from V and 2 bases from J, with 9 bases in between. There are 14 residues in the CDR3. CDR3: CASNPGPYNSPLHF. The CDR3 nucleotides are TGTGCCAGCAATCCAGGACCCTATAATTCACCCCTCCACTTT.

The CDR3 is CASSPGTTETQYF. Written as DNA, the CDR3 is TGTGCCAGCAGCCCAGGGACTACAGAGACCCAGTACTTC. The chain couples TRBV11-2 to TRBJ2-5, with 7 bases matching TRBD2. Trimming cost V 5 bases and J 4 bases; bases outside gene matches: 4. This CDR3 contains 13 residues. CDR1 is SGHAT and CDR2 is FQNNGV in the germline V gene.

V usage is TRBV9 and J usage is TRBJ2-3; TRBD2 matches 11 bases. V shed 4 bases and J 0 bases; nucleotides not matched to a gene: 7. CDR1 and CDR2 from the germline V gene are SGDLS and YYNGEE. The CDR3 spans 17 residues. CDR3 in DNA: TGTGCCAGCAGCCCTAGCCGGACTAGCGGGAGCACAGATACGCAGTATTTT. Translation gives CASSPSRTSGSTDTQYF.

The chain combines TRBV7-7 with TRBJ2-5, with 11 bases lining up with TRBD2. This CDR3 is 16 amino acids long. The germline V gene has CDR1 SSHAT and CDR2 FNYEAQ (reference sequence). The ends lost 1 base at V and 5 bases at J; junction bases unmatched: 6. CDR3 loop: CASSLGLAGGAETQYF. CDR3 nucleotide sequence: TGTGCCAGCAGCTTAGGCCTAGCGGGAGGAGCCGAGACCCAGTACTTC.

The chain has TRBV7-3 and TRBJ2-3, with D uncertain. V lost 2 bases and J 2 bases, leaving 5 bases between the germline ends. This CDR3 is built from 13 residues. CDR1 SGHTA and CDR2 FQGTGA come from the germline V gene. The CDR3 sequence is CASSLSYTDTQYF. CDR3 bases: TGTGCCAGCAGCTTATCCTACACAGATACGCAGTATTTT.

V is TRBV28 and J is TRBJ1-5, with D possibly being TRBD1 (6 bases). The CDR3 is made up of 18 amino acids. Germline V gives CDR1 MDHEN, CDR2 SYDVKM. V lost 5 bases to trimming and J lost 3 bases, with 23 bases between them. CDR3 residues: CASSRDMMTPSVNQPQHF. Here the CDR3 DNA reads TGTGCCAGCAGTCGGGACATGATGACCCCCTCGGTCAATCAGCCCCAGCATTTT.

In the case of this clone: This may be a read error: a much more frequent sequence differs by one nucleotide. This rearrangement joins TRBV7-2 to TRBJ1-2; a possible D gene is TRBD1 (5 bases). This CDR3 contains 13 residues. Germline V gene lookup returns CDR1 SGHTA and CDR2 FQGNSA. V lost 0 bases, J lost 4 bases, and 6 bases lay in between. The DNA for the CDR3 is TGTGCCAGCAGCTTAGCAGGGGCCTATGGCTACACCTTC. Encoded protein: CASSLAGAYGYTF.

This clone was seen a handful of times. V and J are TRBV5-1 and TRBJ2-3; TRBD2 might be the D (6 bases). V lost 0 bases, J lost 2 bases, and 10 bases lay in between. CDR1 and CDR2 (germline): SGHRS, YFSETQ. The CDR3 sequence is 15 residues long. CDR3 coding DNA: TGCGCCAGCAGCTTGGATGCGGGAATCACAGATACGCAGTATTTT. It yields the protein CASSLDAGITDTQYF.